Below, 18 T cell receptor beta chains from the same sample are listed, as sequenced in a study of blood T cell repertoires in COVID-19. Generated by immunoSEQ multiplex PCR, the TCRdb table keeps only in-frame clones and is missing some. The sample contains about 170,000 clones, 86% of which appear only once. Sequenced material: peripheral blood. The receptors were gathered from a woman older than 75 in a cohort sampled during active or convalescent COVID-19.

The genes are TRBV25-1 and TRBJ1-5; D call uncertain. V lost 0 bases and J 4 bases, leaving 4 bases between the germline ends. Germline V lookup: CDR1 MGHDK, CDR2 SYGVNS. The CDR3 has 13 residues. The CDR3 bases are TGTGCCAGCAGTGAATACGGGAATCAGCCCCAGCATTTT. This translates into CASSEYGNQPQHF.

The chain carries TRBV4-3 and TRBJ2-3, with 11 bases lining up with TRBD1. Germline CDR1 is LGHNA and CDR2 is YSLEER. The V and J ends lost 2 bases and 5 bases, in that order; junction bases with no gene match: 9. The CDR3 contains 17 residues. CDR3 in DNA: TGCGCCAGCAGCCAATTCGGGGACAGGGGGAGTCGAGATACGCAGTATTTT. Protein: CASSQFGDRGSRDTQYF.

The chain joins TRBV7-9 to TRBJ1-4; a possible D gene is TRBD1 (5 bases). The V end was cut by 2 bases, the J end by 7 bases, with 8 bases between. This CDR3 contains 13 residues. CDR1 and CDR2 from the germline V gene are SEHNR and FQNEAQ (reference sequence). The CDR3 nucleotides are TGTGCCAGCAGCTTAACCCAGGGTGAAAAACTGTTTTTT. Protein sequence: CASSLTQGEKLFF. The full variable domain, completed using reference TRBV7-9 and TRBJ1-4, is DTGVSQNPRHKITKRGQNVTFRCDPISEHNRLYWYRQTLGQGPEFLTYFQNEAQLEKSRLLSDRFSAERPKGSFSTLEIQRTEQGDSAMYLCASSLTQGEKLFFGSGTQLSVL.

This clone was seen a handful of times. The chain combines TRBV5-1 with TRBJ1-3; D is unclear. The germline V and J ends were trimmed by 4 bases and 1 base, with 9 bases remaining between them. The germline V gene encodes CDR1 SGHRS and CDR2 YFSETQ. CDR3 length: 14 residues. The CDR3 loop is CASSVGESGNTIYF. CDR3 DNA sequence: TGCGCCAGCAGCGTTGGGGAGTCTGGAAACACCATATATTTT.

This chain joins TRBV5-1 and TRBJ2-3, with 7 bases lining up with TRBD1. This CDR3 region has 14 residues. The ends lost 3 bases at V and 1 base at J; junction bases unmatched: 2. Germline V gene data show CDR1 as SGHRS and CDR2 as YFSETQ. For the CDR3, the DNA is TGCGCCAGCAGCTCCCAGGGGGGCACAGATACGCAGTATTTT. Protein: CASSSQGGTDTQYF.

The chain recombines TRBV6-5 with TRBJ2-6; D unresolved. The V end lost 2 bases, the J end lost 0 bases, and 5 bases lay between the germline ends. The germline V gene encodes CDR1 MNHEY and CDR2 SVGAGI. CDR3 size: 15 residues. The CDR3 reads CASSYMSSGANVLTF. The CDR3 region has the DNA TGTGCCAGCAGTTACATGAGCTCTGGGGCCAACGTCCTGACTTTC.

J is TRBJ1-1 and V is TRBV2; D gene ambiguous. Germline V gene lookup returns CDR1 SNHLY and CDR2 FYNNEI. Trimming pared 4 bases from V and 1 base from J, leaving 10 bases between. This CDR3 region has 14 residues. CDR3 protein: CASSGVLKNTEAFF. The CDR3 DNA reads TGTGCCAGCAGTGGCGTGTTGAAGAACACTGAAGCTTTCTTT.

The V gene is TRBV30, the J gene TRBJ1-1, with D maybe TRBD1 (6 bases). The V gene's germline CDR1 is GTSNPN and CDR2 SVGIG (reference sequence). Trimming took 5 bases from V and 6 from J, leaving 19 bases between them. The CDR3 spans 14 residues. The CDR3 spells CAWASGGGRAEAFF. In DNA form, the CDR3 reads TGTGCCTGGGCGAGTGGCGGGGGCCGCGCTGAAGCTTTCTTT.

The V and J genes are TRBV28 and TRBJ1-2, with D possibly being TRBD1 (5 bases). This CDR3 comprises 16 residues. Trimming took 4 bases from V and 6 from J, leaving 21 bases between them. CDR1 and CDR2 (germline): MDHEN, SYDVKM. The DNA of the CDR3 is TGTGCCAGCAGTTCCCCCCTGGGGCAGGGAGGGCATGGCTACACCTTC. Encoded protein: CASSSPLGQGGHGYTF.

The chain carries TRBV5-1 and TRBJ2-2, with 9 bases lining up with TRBD2. Trimming cost V 2 bases and J 2 bases; bases outside gene matches: 7. The CDR3 has 17 residues. Germline assignment: CDR1 SGHRS and CDR2 YFSETQ. CDR3 residues: CASSLGSGGLNTGELFF. The CDR3 DNA reads as TGCGCCAGCAGCTTAGGTAGCGGGGGCCTCAACACCGGGGAGCTGTTTTTT.

The chain couples TRBV7-8 to TRBJ2-3, with TRBD2 matching over 10 bases. Germline V gene sequence: CDR1 SGHVS, CDR2 FQNEAQ. V shed 0 bases, J shed 4 bases, and the junction held 10 bases outside the gene matches. The CDR3 is 18 amino acids. The CDR3: CASSLASGGAIFADTQYF. CDR3 in DNA: TGTGCCAGCAGCTTAGCGAGCGGGGGGGCCATTTTCGCAGATACGCAGTATTTT.

This clone appeared a few times. The chain employs TRBV25-1 and TRBJ1-3; 8 nucleotides align to TRBD1. CDR1 is MGHDK, CDR2 SYGVNS, per germline. The V segment lost 4 bases and the J segment 3 bases; nucleotides outside the gene matches: 8. This CDR3 comprises 16 residues. CDR3 nucleotide sequence: TGTGCCAGCAGTGCCACCCCAGGGGGCGGTGGAAACACCATATATTTT. Protein: CASSATPGGGGNTIYF.

This clone has just a few counts. The chain recombines TRBV7-9 with TRBJ2-1; 11 positions agree with TRBD1. With 5 bases clipped from V and 5 bases from J, the junction kept 5 bases outside the gene matches. Per germline, CDR1 SEHNR and CDR2 FQNEAQ (reference sequence). This CDR3 region has 15 residues. In nucleotides, the CDR3 is TGTGCCAGCAGCCTCCGGGACAGGGGGAACAATGAGCAGTTCTTC. Its translation is CASSLRDRGNNEQFF.

The rearrangement links TRBV24-1 to TRBJ2-5, with 11 bases that match TRBD1. Germline CDR1 is KGHDR and CDR2 is SFDVKD. The ends lost 2 bases at V and 3 bases at J; junction bases unmatched: 7. The CDR3 consists of 17 residues. CDR3 protein: CATSDSPGQGGEETQYF. The CDR3 bases are TGTGCCACCAGTGATTCACCGGGACAGGGGGGCGAAGAGACCCAGTACTTC.

V and J are TRBV6-5 and TRBJ1-2; 12 positions match TRBD1. V lost 2 bases, J lost 6 bases, and 7 bases stayed unmatched. Per germline, CDR1 MNHEY and CDR2 SVGAGI. This CDR3 spans 16 amino acids. The CDR3 coding sequence is TGTGCCAGCAGTTACGCGGGGACAGGGGGCGCCCATGGCTACACCTTC. Protein product: CASSYAGTGGAHGYTF.

The V gene is TRBV11-3, the J gene TRBJ2-5, with D unclear. With 5 bases removed from V and 2 bases from J, the gap between germline ends came to 12 bases. CDR3 length equals 14 residues. Germline CDR1 reads SGHNT; CDR2 reads YENEEA. As DNA, the CDR3 is TGTGCCAGCAGCCTAGTAAGAGGTCAAGAGACCCAGTACTTC. It is translated as CASSLVRGQETQYF.

V usage is TRBV18 and J usage is TRBJ2-2, with TRBD1 matching over 9 bases. There are 15 residues in the CDR3. Losses at the gene ends were 2 bases for V and 6 bases for J; bases not matched to a gene: 4. CDR1 and CDR2 from the germline V gene are KGHSH and LQKENI. CDR3 DNA sequence: TGTGCCAGCTCACCAAGGGACAGGGAATCCGGGGAGCTGTTTTTT. Protein product: CASSPRDRESGELFF.

V gene TRBV9 combines with J gene TRBJ2-3, with a tentative D call TRBD1 (6 bases). Trimming pared 0 bases from V and 7 bases from J, leaving 15 bases between. Germline V gives CDR1 SGDLS, CDR2 YYNGEE. This CDR3 is built from 15 residues. DNA of the CDR3: TGTGCCAGCAGCGTAGAAACAGGGTCATGGTATACGCAGTATTTT. It specifies CASSVETGSWYTQYF.